This is a list of T cell receptor beta chains from one sample in a study of Ad26.COV2.S vaccination and SARS-CoV-2 variants. Assay used: immunoSEQ multiplex PCR; TCRdb lists only in-frame clones, some missing. Among about 320,000 clones listed, around four fifths were seen once. The sequencing used peripheral blood, collected in a trial of Ad26.COV2.S vaccine versus placebo. Receptor source: a person aged 18-60 years who received the Ad26.COV2.S COVID-19 vaccine or a placebo. CDR3s leave out the opening cysteine and the closing phenylalanine or tryptophan. Each record gives: CDR3 protein, V gene, D gene, J gene, CDR3 length. A D gene is named only where the DNA matches it firmly.

CDR3 protein: ASSPRGLAVAGELF
V gene: TRBV18
D gene: TRBD2
J gene: TRBJ2-2
CDR3 length: 14

CDR3 protein: ASSPFRGVNTEAF
V gene: TRBV19
D gene: TRBD1
J gene: TRBJ1-1
CDR3 length: 13

CDR3 protein: ASSSGTGPSGANVLT
V gene: TRBV5-1
D gene: TRBD1
J gene: TRBJ2-6
CDR3 length: 15

CDR3 protein: ASTPDRGNYGYT
V gene: TRBV19
D gene: TRBD1
J gene: TRBJ1-2
CDR3 length: 12

CDR3 protein: ASSSGAGGHETQY
V gene: TRBV7-9
D gene: TRBD2
J gene: TRBJ2-5
CDR3 length: 13

CDR3 protein: ASSLDLTRGQNYGYT
V gene: TRBV11-3
D gene: .
J gene: TRBJ1-2
CDR3 length: 15

CDR3 protein: ASSSAGAPLNEQF
V gene: TRBV7-2
D gene: .
J gene: TRBJ2-1
CDR3 length: 13

CDR3 protein: ASSASGNNQPQH
V gene: TRBV6-6
D gene: .
J gene: TRBJ1-5
CDR3 length: 12

CDR3 protein: ASSVGQGAQRVAF
V gene: TRBV9
D gene: TRBD1
J gene: TRBJ1-1
CDR3 length: 13

CDR3 protein: ASSPLVGPTSNQPQH
V gene: TRBV28
D gene: .
J gene: TRBJ1-5
CDR3 length: 15

CDR3 protein: ASSARGASSYEQY
V gene: TRBV6-6
D gene: TRBD2
J gene: TRBJ2-7
CDR3 length: 13

CDR3 protein: ASSPLLQGNTGELF
V gene: TRBV7-8
D gene: .
J gene: TRBJ2-2
CDR3 length: 14

CDR3 protein: ATVDRSVNQPQH
V gene: TRBV24-1
D gene: .
J gene: TRBJ1-5
CDR3 length: 12

CDR3 protein: ASSPLVDTEAF
V gene: TRBV9
D gene: .
J gene: TRBJ1-1
CDR3 length: 11

CDR3 protein: ASWKAWGGYTGELF
V gene: TRBV28
D gene: .
J gene: TRBJ2-2
CDR3 length: 14

CDR3 protein: ASSLWAGGNEQY
V gene: TRBV11-1
D gene: TRBD1
J gene: TRBJ2-7
CDR3 length: 12

CDR3 protein: ASSDFEGSQPQH
V gene: TRBV6-4
D gene: .
J gene: TRBJ1-5
CDR3 length: 12

CDR3 protein: ASSLGSSNYGYT
V gene: TRBV3-1/TRBV3-2
D gene: .
J gene: TRBJ1-2
CDR3 length: 12

CDR3 protein: ASSPSGGWRDNSPLH
V gene: TRBV18
D gene: .
J gene: TRBJ1-6
CDR3 length: 15

CDR3 protein: ASSLLVSGYEQY
V gene: TRBV28
D gene: .
J gene: TRBJ2-7
CDR3 length: 12

CDR3 protein: ASYDLSLGGLLRGYT
V gene: TRBV28
D gene: .
J gene: TRBJ1-2
CDR3 length: 15

CDR3 protein: ASSQNSGGFGELF
V gene: TRBV4-2
D gene: TRBD2
J gene: TRBJ2-2
CDR3 length: 13

CDR3 protein: ASSQIYRAAGNTIY
V gene: TRBV4-1
D gene: .
J gene: TRBJ1-3
CDR3 length: 14

CDR3 protein: AWSVSWGSGNTIY
V gene: TRBV30
D gene: .
J gene: TRBJ1-3
CDR3 length: 13

CDR3 protein: SAPDNYGYT
V gene: TRBV20-1
D gene: .
J gene: TRBJ1-2
CDR3 length: 9

CDR3 protein: ASRWDGNTGELF
V gene: TRBV7-3
D gene: .
J gene: TRBJ2-2
CDR3 length: 12

CDR3 protein: ATSDQTDLFSSTDTQY
V gene: TRBV24-1
D gene: .
J gene: TRBJ2-3
CDR3 length: 16

CDR3 protein: AISASSGAADTQY
V gene: TRBV10-3
D gene: TRBD2
J gene: TRBJ2-3
CDR3 length: 13

CDR3 protein: ASSSGLQETQY
V gene: TRBV5-1
D gene: .
J gene: TRBJ2-5
CDR3 length: 11

CDR3 protein: ASSIRGSMNTEAF
V gene: TRBV19
D gene: .
J gene: TRBJ1-1
CDR3 length: 13

CDR3 protein: AWEQGYTEAF
V gene: TRBV30
D gene: TRBD1
J gene: TRBJ1-1
CDR3 length: 10

CDR3 protein: ASSLDIGGPYNEQF
V gene: TRBV13
D gene: .
J gene: TRBJ2-1
CDR3 length: 14

CDR3 protein: ASSLRENTEAF
V gene: TRBV7-6
D gene: .
J gene: TRBJ1-1
CDR3 length: 11

CDR3 protein: ANPALGRGQKKPQH
V gene: TRBV27
D gene: TRBD1
J gene: TRBJ1-5
CDR3 length: 14

CDR3 protein: ASSPASGGALISEQY
V gene: TRBV18
D gene: TRBD2
J gene: TRBJ2-7
CDR3 length: 15

CDR3 protein: ASSDYGSRDTEAF
V gene: TRBV10-2
D gene: .
J gene: TRBJ1-1
CDR3 length: 13